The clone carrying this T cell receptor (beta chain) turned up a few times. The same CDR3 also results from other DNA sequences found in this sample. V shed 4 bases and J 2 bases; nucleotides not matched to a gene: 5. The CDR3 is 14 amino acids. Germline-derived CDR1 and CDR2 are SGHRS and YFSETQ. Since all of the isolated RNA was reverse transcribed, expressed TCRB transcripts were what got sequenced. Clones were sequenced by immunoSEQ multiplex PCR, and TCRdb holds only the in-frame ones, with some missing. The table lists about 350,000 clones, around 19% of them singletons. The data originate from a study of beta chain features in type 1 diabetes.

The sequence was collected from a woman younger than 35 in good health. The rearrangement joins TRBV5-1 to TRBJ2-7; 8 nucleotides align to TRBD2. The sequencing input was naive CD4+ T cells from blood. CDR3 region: CASSPGGGTYEQYF. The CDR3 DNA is TGCGCCAGCAGCCCGGGAGGGGGTACCTACGAGCAGTACTTC.